The present entry profiles one TCR beta chain with its context. Its antigen target is currently unknown. No much larger clonotype is one base removed from it; base qualities were not supplied. The data were taken from a study of CD8 T cells in Susac syndrome (dated by TCRdb to about 2019). Study-level background: Of the Susac syndrome patients who were sequenced, five or six had clinically active disease and 8 or 9 were in clinical remission. Whether CD8+ T cell activation and differentiation in Susac syndrome was antigen driven was tested using repertoire sequencing. At blood withdrawal, Susac syndrome patients were therapy-naive, treated with corticosteroids (with IVIg additionally given to some), or treated with IVIg alone. Overall study outcomes, separate from this receptor: The CD4+ T cell repertoire of patients with Susac syndrome showed no detectable clonal expansion. The TCR sequencing and HLA analysis was acknowledged to have included a relatively small number of individuals.

V sheds 0 bases and J sheds 6 bases, leaving 14 bases between their ends. The germline V gene provides CDR1 MGHRA and CDR2 YSYEKL. The CDR3 covers 15 residues, taking in both the cysteine and the phenylalanine. Only the CDR3 DNA stays, 45 bases, in frame from base 1. High-throughput TCR beta sequencing profiled peripheral blood CD8+ and CD4+ T cells from healthy donors, Susac syndrome patients and multiple sclerosis patients. The Susac syndrome patients fulfilled recently defined diagnostic criteria for either definite or probable disease. Bulk CD8+ and CD4+ T cells were purified magnetically by negative isolation, whereas CD8+ TEMRA cells were enriched by FACS. Blood was collected in EDTA tubes and processed within 24 hours, with PBMCs isolated through density gradient centrifugation. PBMCs intended for TCR sequencing were cryopreserved in liquid nitrogen and were subsequently thawed in a 37 degrees C water bath. The sorted or isolated CD4+, CD8+ and CD8+ TEMRA cells reached a purity of at least 90%.

RNA was extracted using the RNeasy kit, and roughly 0.45 to 1 ug of the RNA was reverse transcribed with random hexamers. TCR beta CDR3 regions were amplified with the immunoSEQ multiplex PCR assay covering 54 Vbeta and 13 Jbeta segments. PCR amplification bias was corrected using a synthetic template baseline for primer optimization and computational correction. Processing in the source paper ran as follows. Reads were annotated to V, D and J genes according to IMGT and were analyzed with immunoSEQ Analyzer, with only productive sequences retained. Clonality was calculated as one minus the Shannon entropy normalized by log2 of the number of productive unique sequences. For each patient and control, public and private clones were evaluated among the 100 most prevalent clones. Susac-specific clones were defined as absent from healthy and MS cohorts, roughly 1,100 published viral clones and other ImmuneACCESS disease sequences. TCRdb applied fastp at Q25 and MiXCR to the public reads, then kept only in-frame beta chains. Each entry merges the rows of one CDR3 protein and shows their most common DNA and genes. The V and J calls here are based on TCRdb, not the publication. The sample records 150,000 or so distinct CDR3 sequences, more than 85% of which are singletons. The top ten clonotypes cover 0.14% of the sample.

Sequenced sample: CD4+ T cells from PBMCs. Recombination linked TRBV4-1 to TRBJ1-1; the D gene cannot be resolved reliably. The receptor comes from a human donor with Susac syndrome. The sequence in DNA is TGCGCCAGCAGCCAAGAGGGTTTTGGCAGGTCTGAAGCTTTCTTT. Its coded protein is CASSQEGFGRSEAFF.